This T cell receptor beta chain was profiled in a study of blood T cell repertoires in COVID-19. Study-wide context: Acute and convalescent COVID-19 specimens originated in the United States, Italy and Spain. Sources were T cells, B-cell-depleted T cells, or PBMCs; the material itself was cDNA or gDNA.

Under the authors' procedure: Using reference gene primer amplification, nucleated cell counts were estimated. Libraries were prepared by immunoSEQ multiplex PCR; TCRdb keeps only in-frame clonotypes and omits some of them. Clone size and the V and J calls come from that table; the DNA yielded D and trimming. The sample carries 25,000 to 35,000 clones, less than 90% recorded once. This CDR3 is 13 amino acids long. CDR1 is MDHEN, CDR2 SYDVKM, per germline. Trimming removed 5 bases at V and 3 bases at J, with 11 bases between. The table lists this clone with a count of one. Material for sequencing was peripheral blood. The receptor's source is a human donor with active COVID-19. The donor label of this sample is uncertain. This chain links TRBV28 with TRBJ2-7; weak D call: TRBD2 (5 bases). CDR3 region: CASSRGYRYEQYF. The CDR3 DNA reads TGTGCCAGCAGTCGCGGGTACCGCTACGAGCAGTACTTC.